Presented here are 28 T cell receptor beta chains from one specimen sequenced in a study of T cells in Graves' hyperthyroidism and ophthalmopathy. From RNA transcripts, TCR beta CDR3 regions were amplified. When the TCR CDR3 underwent first-round RT-PCR, the HTBI primer set was used. MiXCR was run by TCRdb on the multiplex PCR reads, yielding one entry per CDR3 protein. The repertoire holds approximately 600,000 distinct CDR3 sequences, with under 25% as singletons. Sequenced sample: blood. These receptors came from a man aged 30 to 45 with Graves' ophthalmopathy.

J is TRBJ2-3 and V is TRBV15; tentatively, D is TRBD2 (6 bases). CDR1 and CDR2 (germline): LNHNV, YYDKDF (reference sequence). V was cut by 1 base and J by 0 bases, with 14 bases left in between. CDR3 size: 17 residues. Written as DNA, the CDR3 is TGTGCCACCAGCAGAGGATCTCTAGCGAAGAGCACAGATACGCAGTATTTT. Translation: CATSRGSLAKSTDTQYF.

This clonotype was recorded a few times. This sequence joins TRBV19 and TRBJ1-2; 8 nucleotides line up with TRBD1. The CDR3 runs to 12 residues. The trim removed 7 bases at V and 4 bases at J, leaving 2 bases unmatched. Looked up from germline, CDR1 is LNHDA and CDR2 is SQIVND (reference sequence). The CDR3 DNA follows: TGTGCCAGTACCGACAGGGGCTATGGCTACACCTTC. Its protein product is CASTDRGYGYTF.

The chain carries TRBV6-1 and TRBJ1-1, with 7 positions matching TRBD1. Germline CDR1 is MNHNS and CDR2 is SASEGT. The CDR3 runs 14 residues. Trimming cost V 2 bases and J 10 bases; bases outside gene matches: 10. CDR3 protein: CASSELMRGQVAFF. The CDR3 bases are TGTGCCAGCAGTGAACTCATGAGGGGGCAGGTAGCTTTCTTT.

Many counts were recorded for this clonotype. The chain combines TRBV6-5 with TRBJ2-7; 9 positions agree with TRBD1. Trimming at V came to 2 bases and at J to 5 bases, leaving 4 bases not matched to a gene. This CDR3 has 14 amino acids. CDR1 is MNHEY and CDR2 is SVGAGI in the germline V gene. DNA of the CDR3: TGTGCCAGCAGTTACCTGGACAGGGGCCACGAGCAGTACTTC. Encoded protein: CASSYLDRGHEQYF.

This clonotype was counted between two and nine times. The chain carries TRBV6-1 and TRBJ2-7, with TRBD2 identical over 9 bases. This CDR3 comprises 14 residues. Per the germline V gene, CDR1 is MNHNS and CDR2 is SASEGT. V dropped 8 bases and J dropped 3; count of bases not matched to a gene: 8. The chain's CDR3 is CASGWLAGNYEQYF. The CDR3, as DNA: TGTGCCAGCGGGTGGCTAGCGGGAAACTACGAGCAGTACTTC.

The chain uses TRBV7-8 and TRBJ2-2; 9 positions agree with TRBD1. Germline values: CDR1 SGHVS, CDR2 FQNEAQ. The length of the CDR3 is 16 residues. J was trimmed by 4 bases and V by 5 bases; bases with no gene match: 8. CDR3 sequence: CASSIRQGVVTGELFF. CDR3 nucleotide sequence: TGTGCCAGCAGCATAAGACAGGGGGTGGTCACCGGGGAGCTGTTTTTT.

Only a few counts were recorded for this clonotype. The chain combines TRBV6-6 with TRBJ1-4; D may be TRBD1 (5 bases). Trimming shortened V by 0 bases and J by 8 bases, and 13 bases separated the two germline ends. Germline V gene data show CDR1 as MNHNY and CDR2 as SVGAGI (reference sequence). This CDR3 contains 15 residues. CDR3 amino acids: CASSYSGRAGEKLFF. The CDR3 DNA reads TGTGCCAGCAGTTACTCGGGCAGGGCGGGCGAAAAACTGTTTTTT.

V gene TRBV28 combines with J gene TRBJ1-2; D call uncertain. CDR3 length: 14 residues. Per the germline V gene, CDR1 is MDHEN and CDR2 is SYDVKM. Trimming shortened V by 1 base and J by 1 base, and 7 bases separated the two germline ends. CDR3 in amino acids: CASSLYALNYGYTF. As DNA, the CDR3 is TGTGCCAGCAGTTTATATGCGCTTAACTATGGCTACACCTTC.

The genes are TRBV11-2 and TRBJ1-2; D gene ambiguous. V lost 5 bases and J lost 0, with 16 bases in between. Germline V gene sequence: CDR1 SGHAT, CDR2 FQNNGV. This CDR3 is built from 16 residues. CDR3 region: CASSQQPRKANYGYTF. CDR3 in DNA: TGTGCCAGCAGCCAACAGCCACGAAAAGCTAACTATGGCTACACCTTC.

This clonotype was picked up many times. The chain is built from TRBV3-1 and TRBJ2-7, with D perhaps TRBD1 (5 bases). Trimming took 0 bases from V and 0 from J, leaving 9 bases between them. Germline V lookup: CDR1 LGHDT, CDR2 YNNKEL (reference sequence). This CDR3 region has 15 residues. This CDR3 is CASSQDRDSSYEQYF. In DNA, the CDR3 is TGTGCCAGCAGCCAAGATAGAGACAGCTCCTACGAGCAGTACTTC.

The V call is TRBV27, the J call TRBJ2-2, with D uncertain. The germline gives CDR1 MNHEY, CDR2 SMNVEV (reference sequence). The CDR3 has 14 amino acids. Between the trimmed V and J ends, which lost 6 bases and 4 bases, there was a span of 12 bases. In DNA form, the CDR3 reads TGTGCCAGCAGACTTGGGTACGGCACCGGGGAGCTGTTTTTT. Protein: CASRLGYGTGELFF.

This chain links TRBV9 with TRBJ1-1; the match to TRBD1 covers 9 bases. The CDR3 extends over 15 amino acids. Germline-derived CDR1 and CDR2 are SGDLS and YYNGEE. V gave up 3 bases and J gave up 7 bases; unmatched junction bases: 10. In DNA form, the CDR3 reads TGTGCCAGCAGCGAAACCCCCCGGACAGGGGATGAAGCTTTCTTT. Amino acids: CASSETPRTGDEAFF.

There are many counts of this clonotype. V is TRBV2 and J is TRBJ2-1; 8 bases agree with TRBD2. The V gene end was trimmed by 7 bases and the J gene end by 9 bases; junction bases not matched to a gene: 8. In germline, CDR1 is SNHLY, CDR2 FYNNEI. This CDR3 is built from 13 residues. The CDR3 DNA reads TGTGCCAGCATGGCCGGGAGGGCCGGTGAGCAGTTCTTC. It yields the protein CASMAGRAGEQFF.

This chain links TRBV12-3 or TRBV12-4 with TRBJ2-6, with D possibly being TRBD1 or TRBD2 (5 bases each). The V and J ends lost 6 bases and 0 bases respectively, with 18 bases between them. This CDR3 spans 18 amino acids. CDR3 sequence (DNA): TGTGCCAGCAGGGGGAGACAGCAGATATACTCTGGGGCCAACGTCCTGACTTTC. This encodes CASRGRQQIYSGANVLTF.

This clonotype was counted a few times. The gene calls are TRBV6-2 or TRBV6-3 and TRBJ2-1; 14 nucleotides align to TRBD2. The germline V gene has CDR1 MNHEY and CDR2 SVGEGT. The CDR3 spans 19 residues. V gave up 6 bases and J gave up 0 bases; unmatched junction bases: 10. The CDR3 loop is CASSSGTSGSHSSYNEQFF. The CDR3 region has the DNA TGTGCCAGCAGCTCCGGGACTAGCGGGAGCCATAGCTCCTACAATGAGCAGTTCTTC.

This chain connects TRBV30 to TRBJ2-1, with 8 bases that match TRBD2. This CDR3 has 13 residues. The J segment lost 7 bases and the V segment lost 2 bases, leaving 4 bases of the junction unmatched. The germline V gene has CDR1 GTSNPN and CDR2 SVGIG (reference sequence). CDR3 amino acids: CAWSFRGGNEQFF. DNA for the CDR3: TGTGCCTGGAGTTTCCGGGGGGGGAATGAGCAGTTCTTC.

The J gene is TRBJ2-3, the V gene TRBV10-3, with 8 bases aligning to TRBD2. The J segment lost 6 bases and the V segment lost 11 bases, leaving 10 bases of the junction unmatched. Germline CDR1 is ENHRY and CDR2 is SYGVKD. The CDR3 is made up of 13 amino acids. Here the CDR3 DNA reads TGTGCCGTCTCGGGACTAGAAACCGATACGCAGTATTTT. This encodes CAVSGLETDTQYF.

The chain combines TRBV4-2 with TRBJ1-6; TRBD1 might be the D (5 bases). Germline values: CDR1 LGHNA, CDR2 YNFKEQ. V was shortened by 4 bases and J by 5 bases, with 15 bases between the two germline ends. CDR3 length: 16 residues. The CDR3 region is CASSPNTGTDNSPLHF. The CDR3 DNA reads as TGTGCCAGCAGCCCTAACACCGGGACGGATAATTCACCCCTCCACTTT.

The chain recombines TRBV20-1 with TRBJ2-7; 10 bases match TRBD2. The CDR3 contains 14 residues. In germline, CDR1 is DFQATT, CDR2 SNEGSKA (reference sequence). Germline trimming cut 2 bases from V and 5 bases from J; bases unmatched to any gene: 6. CDR3 sequence reads: CSARKRTSGDEQYF. The CDR3 bases are TGCAGTGCTAGAAAAAGGACTAGCGGAGACGAGCAGTACTTC.

This clonotype was seen many times. The chain uses TRBV7-3 and TRBJ2-1; 10 positions match TRBD2. The germline CDR1 and CDR2 sequences are SGHTA and FQGTGA. This CDR3 spans 16 amino acids. V shed 1 base and J 2 bases; nucleotides not matched to a gene: 2. DNA of the CDR3: TGTGCCAGCAGCTTAAAGCGGGAGGGCCCCTACAATGAGCAGTTCTTC. This encodes CASSLKREGPYNEQFF. Full variable domain (remainder filled in from reference TRBV7-3 and TRBJ2-1): GAGVSQTPSNKVTEKGKYVELRCDPISGHTALYWYRQSLGQGPEFLIYFQGTGAADDSGLPNDRFFAVRPEGSVSTLKIQRTERGDSAVYLCASSLKREGPYNEQFFGPGTRLTVL.

This clonotype was detected ten times or more. The V gene is TRBV18, the J gene TRBJ2-7; possibly TRBD1 or TRBD2 for D (5 bases each). This CDR3 is built from 16 residues. Germline CDR1 KGHSH, CDR2 LQKENI. Deletions cut 0 bases from V and 6 bases from J, with 18 bases between. The CDR3 protein is CASSPPGLAQGSEQYF. CDR3 DNA: TGTGCCAGCTCACCACCGGGGCTAGCTCAGGGAAGCGAGCAGTACTTC.

This clonotype came up a few times. This chain uses TRBV9 with TRBJ2-1; 7 bases align to TRBD2. The CDR3 totals 16 residues. Germline-derived CDR1 and CDR2 are SGDLS and YYNGEE. V dropped 0 bases and J dropped 7; count of bases not matched to a gene: 10. Here the CDR3 reads CASSVASSGEYNEQFF. The CDR3 DNA sequence: TGTGCCAGCAGCGTAGCCTCTAGCGGAGAATATAATGAGCAGTTCTTC. Filled out from reference TRBV9 and TRBJ2-1, the complete variable domain reads DSGVTQTPKHLITATGQRVTLRCSPRSGDLSVYWYQQSLDQGLQFLIQYYNGEERAKGNILERFSAQQFPDLHSELNLSSLELGDSALYFCASSVASSGEYNEQFFGPGTRLTVL.

Ten or more counts support this clonotype. The chain is built from TRBV4-1 and TRBJ2-5; 7 bases are a match to TRBD2. Germline values: CDR1 MGHRA, CDR2 YSYEKL. Trimming removed 6 bases from V and 2 bases from J; junction bases left unmatched: 12. The CDR3 sequence is 16 residues long. In DNA, the CDR3 is TGCGCCAGCAGGCCTACTCTAGCGGATACTCAAGAGACCCAGTACTTC. Amino acids: CASRPTLADTQETQYF.

A note on this clonotype: Just one base apart from a much larger clone, this may be a read error. V is TRBV6-2 or TRBV6-3 and J is TRBJ2-7; perhaps TRBD1 as D (6 bases). The CDR3 covers 12 residues. Germline CDR1 and CDR2: MNHEY and SVGEGT. The DNA for the CDR3 is TGTGACTCCCGACAGGACCCTTACGAGCAGTACTTC. Encoded protein: CDSRQDPYEQYF.

This clonotype was counted between two and nine times. The V gene is TRBV27, the J gene TRBJ2-1, with a weak D call TRBD2 (6 bases). Germline lookup yields CDR1 MNHEY and CDR2 SMNVEV (reference sequence). The CDR3 is 14 amino acids. V lost 3 bases to trimming and J lost 5 bases, with 11 bases between them. The CDR3 spells CASSLEGIHNEQFF. The CDR3, as DNA: TGTGCCAGCAGTTTGGAGGGTATACACAATGAGCAGTTCTTC.

This clonotype was detected a few times. The chain employs TRBV30 and TRBJ2-4; TRBD2 aligns across 8 bases. The germline V gene encodes CDR1 GTSNPN and CDR2 SVGIG (reference sequence). The CDR3 length is 13 residues. The V and J ends lost 2 bases and 4 bases, in that order; junction bases with no gene match: 1. The CDR3 DNA reads as TGTGCCTGGAGTCCTAGCGGGAAAAACATTCAGTACTTC. Translating it yields CAWSPSGKNIQYF.

This clonotype was seen more than once but under ten times. J is TRBJ1-1 and V is TRBV6-2 or TRBV6-3, with a weak D call TRBD1 (5 bases). The V gene's germline CDR1 is MNHEY and CDR2 SVGEGT. V was trimmed by 10 bases and J by 4 bases, leaving 19 bases between them. The length of the CDR3 is 14 residues. This CDR3 reads CATTQGRVGTEAFF. The DNA of the CDR3 is TGTGCCACAACCCAGGGTAGGGTTGGCACTGAAGCTTTCTTT.

This clonotype was seen more than once but under ten times. The genes are TRBV20-1 and TRBJ2-7, with 10 bases identical to TRBD1. CDR3 size: 14 residues. Germline assignment: CDR1 DFQATT and CDR2 SNEGSKA (reference sequence). The trim removed 6 bases at V and 3 bases at J, leaving 8 bases unmatched. The CDR3, as DNA: TGCAGTGCCGACGAGGACAGGGGGGTCTACGAGCAGTACTTC. This codes for CSADEDRGVYEQYF.